This T cell receptor beta chain was sequenced for a study of blood T cell repertoires in COVID-19 (dated by TCRdb to the early 2020s). Notes on the research overall: Collaborator samples came from the United States, Italy and Spain and covered acute and convalescent phases of COVID-19. A de-identified subject ID, COVID-19 status, age in years and sex were almost always included in the sample metadata. The dataset comprised deeply sampled blood TCRbeta repertoires from subjects exposed to, actively infected with, or recovered from COVID-19. Where available, HLA class I and class II types were obtained from metadata supplied by the sample provider rather than from assay-based typing. Samples were obtained from the ongoing ImmuneRACE study (first 160 participants) and from about 1,300 subjects provided by 6 global collaborators. The repertoires were made available in a free public database intended to serve as a resource for research on the immune response to SARS-CoV-2. The prospective study material was composed of cDNA or gDNA derived from T cells, B-cell-depleted T cells, or PBMCs.

The germline V gene (reference sequence) supplies CDR1 LGHDT and CDR2 YNNKEL. Including the terminal cysteine and phenylalanine, the CDR3 comprises 13 residues. Just the 39-base CDR3 DNA is kept, in frame starting at base 1. V was cut back by 4 bases and J by 8 bases, leaving a gap of 14 bases between them. Each collaborating institution followed its own protocols to collect whole blood in K2EDTA tubes. Collaborator samples were shipped for TCRbeta analysis as frozen whole blood, isolated PBMCs, or DNA extracted from either sample type. In this sample, this clone turned up once. The specificity of this receptor is unknown. No clone much larger than this one lies a single base away; base qualities are absent. TCRbeta CDR3 regions were amplified from genomic DNA by means of the immunoSEQ Assay, a bias-controlled multiplex PCR. The original methods were these. The number of nucleated cells in each sample was estimated by amplification of reference gene primers within the assay. To quantify the absolute abundance of each unique TCRbeta CDR3 rearrangement, sequence reads were collapsed and filtered. Productive Simpson clonality was computed per sample as the square root of Simpson's diversity index over productive rearrangements. TCRdb limited this immuneACCESS table to in-frame rearrangements with V and J called. A share of clones is missing; checked studies link under half to unresolved V genes, and the rest is unexplained. Clone size and the V and J calls come from that table; the DNA yielded D and trimming. The sample table holds around 100,000 clones, of which about nine tenths were seen once. Of the sample, roughly 4.2% is held by the ten largest clones.

The study at large found these results: How much clinical and demographic metadata was included differed by source and by participant, and the metadata was provided uncurated.

The chain is encoded by TRBV3-1 (or the pseudogene TRBV3-2) joined to TRBJ1-2; no D gene call is confident. This sequence originates from a man aged 18-30 years with acute or convalescent COVID-19. Specimen: peripheral blood. The CDR3 here reads CASSLPTSSGYTF. At the DNA level, the sequence is TGTGCCAGCAGCCTCCCGACATCCTCGGGCTACACCTTC.